This T cell receptor (beta chain) was observed in a study of cytomegalovirus exposure and HLA in healthy donors. General study points: It was likely that a cluster of highly shared sequence variants was a sequencing artifact.

As to this clone: What it binds is unknown.

Primers included in the PCR were 60 Vbeta and 13 Jbeta primers. Measured with immunoSEQ multiplex PCR; TCRdb has only the in-frame clones, and not every one. The sample records about 120,000 clones, about 74% being singletons. Between the trimmed V and J ends, which lost 1 base and 4 bases, there was a span of 10 bases. The germline V gene encodes CDR1 MGHRA and CDR2 YSYEKL. This CDR3 contains 14 residues. The sequence was collected from a woman in her 40s in good health and CMV-seropositive. Sequencing used PBMCs. V is TRBV4-1 and J is TRBJ1-1; D remains unclear. The CDR3 reads CASSQVPWPTEAFF. The CDR3 DNA follows: TGCGCCAGCAGCCAAGTCCCTTGGCCCACTGAAGCTTTCTTT.